This T cell receptor beta chain stems from a study of cytomegalovirus exposure and HLA in healthy donors. Vbeta (60) and Jbeta (13) primers were used in the PCR. Measured with immunoSEQ multiplex PCR; TCRdb has only the in-frame clones, and not every one. The data hold about 200,000 clones, with 65% to 80% observed a single time. CDR1 is LNHDA and CDR2 is SQIVND in the germline V gene (reference sequence). The CDR3 is 15 residues long. Trimming removed 6 bases at V and 4 bases at J, with 16 bases between. With regard to this clone: Antigen: not known.

Study-level findings and limits: The later analysis indicated that the majority of CMV-associated TCR beta chains appeared HLA-restricted. The study recorded 150 to 200 TCR beta chains that were cytomegalovirus-associated. Later genetic work tied a missense DCLRE1C variant to beta-chain V and J trimming.

This clonotype was sampled from a woman in her forties in good health and CMV-seronegative. The chain combines TRBV19 with TRBJ1-5, with D possibly being TRBD1 (6 bases). The material sequenced was PBMCs. The CDR3 region has the DNA TGTGCCAGTAGACCCACAGGGCAGCTGAATCAGCCCCAGCATTTT. It specifies CASRPTGQLNQPQHF.